This TCR beta chain appears in the sequencing data of a study of spatial heterogeneity in lung cancer. Study information: Beta-chain sequences consistently outnumbered alpha-chain sequences in detection. Mean representation of each unique TCR and UMI combination in the raw reads exceeded 8.5 occurrences.

Remarks on this clonotype: In a library made to pick up alpha chains, this beta chain is a stray read with a size that means little.

Unique molecular identifiers tagged every individual TCR cDNA molecule. TCRdb re-derived calls from the 5' RACE reads in MiXCR, one entry per CDR3 protein. Of 5,000 to 5,500 distinct CDR3 sequences listed, around a third are singletons. Germline lookup yields CDR1 SQVTM and CDR2 ANQGSEA. V shed 4 bases and J shed 3 bases, with 10 bases lying between them. The CDR3 extends over 13 amino acids. Specified time point: sample taken at primary tumor resection. Whole RNA from tumor, nontumor lung or frozen PBMC was sequenced unsorted. Untreated early-stage non-small cell lung cancer patients, 65 to 90 in total, were the donors.

The chain links TRBV29-1 to TRBJ2-1, with D perhaps matching TRBD1 or TRBD2 (6 bases each). This specimen consisted of PBMCs, obtained at surgery. This TCR was recovered from a female donor with early-stage non-small cell lung cancer. This chain's CDR3 is CSVAGGHYNEQFF. The CDR3 region has the DNA TGCAGCGTTGCCGGGGGACACTACAATGAGCAGTTCTTC.